Below, 18 T cell receptor beta chains from the same sample are listed, as sequenced in a study of shared clonotypes between healthy human individuals. The assay was immunoSEQ multiplex PCR, and TCRdb's table has in-frame clones only and misses some. The top ten hold 1.5% to 2% of the sample, which has about 1.9 million clones, 93% seen once. CD8 cells regarded as naive lacked CD45RO, were positively chosen for CCR7, and omitted terminally differentiated effector memory CD45RA+ cells. The sample was naive CD8+ T cells from PBMCs. The source of these receptors is a man between 18 and 29 years old in good health. Some clones in this sample may be carry-over from other donors' samples.

The CDR3 spells CASSAGTGGDTQYF. In DNA form, the CDR3 reads TGTGCCAGCAGCGCAGGGACAGGTGGAGATACGCAGTATTTT. V is TRBV9 and J is TRBJ2-3; the match to TRBD1 covers 8 bases. Germline values: CDR1 SGDLS, CDR2 YYNGEE. The CDR3 has 14 amino acids. J was trimmed by 5 bases and V by 3 bases; bases with no gene match: 5.

The gene calls are TRBV28 and TRBJ2-2, with 11 bases fitting TRBD2. The CDR3 contains 19 residues. The germline V gene has CDR1 MDHEN and CDR2 SYDVKM. The V gene end was trimmed by 3 bases and the J gene end by 5 bases; junction bases not matched to a gene: 14. CDR3: CASSFHRTSGPGRTGELFF. CDR3 bases: TGTGCCAGCAGTTTCCACCGGACTAGCGGGCCTGGGCGGACCGGGGAGCTGTTTTTT.

CDR3 protein: CASGQGSDTQYF. The DNA of the CDR3 is TGTGCCAGCGGGCAGGGAAGTGATACGCAGTATTTT. The rearrangement joins TRBV6-6 to TRBJ2-3; possible D gene TRBD1, 5 bases. The V end was cut by 8 bases, the J end by 6 bases, with 12 bases between. The CDR3 totals 12 residues. CDR1 is MNHNY and CDR2 is SVGAGI in the germline V gene (reference sequence).

The chain employs TRBV27 and TRBJ2-7; 11 bases fit TRBD1. There are 15 residues in the CDR3. CDR1 and CDR2 (germline): MNHEY, SMNVEV (reference sequence). Germline trimming cut 5 bases from V and 4 bases from J; bases unmatched to any gene: 7. The CDR3 is CASSPLGQGAYEQYF. CDR3 sequence (DNA): TGTGCCAGCAGTCCGCTAGGACAGGGGGCATACGAGCAGTACTTC.

This chain links TRBV6-5 with TRBJ1-1; D possibly corresponds to TRBD1 (5 bases). V was trimmed by 3 bases and J by 5 bases, leaving 19 bases between them. CDR1 MNHEY and CDR2 SVGAGI come from the germline V gene. The CDR3 runs 16 residues. CDR3 nucleotides: TGTGCCAGCAGTTATTCCGTAGGGGAAGTGTGGACTGAAGCTTTCTTT. Translation gives CASSYSVGEVWTEAFF.

The chain uses TRBV29-1 and TRBJ2-2; tentative D call: TRBD2 (6 bases). Trimming removed 6 bases from V and 3 bases from J, with 11 bases in between. Germline V gene lookup returns CDR1 SQVTM and CDR2 ANQGSEA. This CDR3 is 13 amino acids long. CDR3 bases: TGCAGCGTCATGTGGGGGGACACCGGGGAGCTGTTTTTT. Its protein is CSVMWGDTGELFF.

Only a few counts were recorded for this clone. The J gene is TRBJ2-2, the V gene TRBV5-5; TRBD2 matches 12 bases. J lost 2 bases, V lost 5 bases, and 7 bases had no gene match. This CDR3 comprises 17 residues. Germline V gene data show CDR1 as SGHKS and CDR2 as YYEKEE (reference sequence). The CDR3 DNA sequence: TGTGCCAGCAGAGAAGGACTAGCGGGATTAAACACCGGGGAGCTGTTTTTT. Protein: CASREGLAGLNTGELFF.

The V and J genes are TRBV4-2 and TRBJ1-1; unclear D gene. Between the trimmed V and J ends, which lost 2 bases and 1 base, there was a span of 17 bases. From germline, CDR1 is LGHNA and CDR2 YNFKEQ. The CDR3 extends over 17 amino acids. The CDR3 region is CASSQLLTGGKNTEAFF. For the CDR3, the DNA is TGTGCCAGCAGCCAACTTCTCACGGGAGGGAAGAACACTGAAGCTTTCTTT.

V is TRBV5-6 and J is TRBJ2-7, with unresolved D. The CDR3 is 15 amino acids. V was clipped by 2 bases and J by 0 bases, with 12 bases between them. Per germline, CDR1 SGHDT and CDR2 YYEEEE. This CDR3 reads CASSLKQLTSYEQYF. The CDR3 nucleotides are TGTGCCAGCAGCTTAAAACAGTTGACCTCCTACGAGCAGTACTTC.

The rearrangement joins TRBV28 to TRBJ2-7; D possibly uses TRBD1 or TRBD2 (5 bases each). Trimming removed 10 bases at V and 2 bases at J, with 18 bases between. The CDR3 runs to 14 residues. The germline gives CDR1 MDHEN, CDR2 SYDVKM. Written as DNA, the CDR3 is TGTGCCATCAAGGGGAGCGCCACCGCCTACGAGCAGTACTTC. Translation: CAIKGSATAYEQYF.

The V gene is TRBV28, the J gene TRBJ2-7; 11 bases align to TRBD2. This CDR3 is 20 amino acids long. The V gene end was trimmed by 1 base and the J gene end by 2 bases; junction bases not matched to a gene: 16. CDR1 is MDHEN, CDR2 SYDVKM, per germline. CDR3 nucleotide sequence: TGTGCCAGCAGTTTATTTGGGACAGGGCGACTAGCGGGACTTACCTACGAGCAGTACTTC. Protein product: CASSLFGTGRLAGLTYEQYF. The full variable domain, in which reference TRBV28 and TRBJ2-7 provide the parts outside the CDR3, is DVKVTQSSRYLVKRTGEKVFLECVQDMDHENMFWYRQDPGLGLRLIYFSYDVKMKEKGDIPEGYSVSREKKERFSLILESASTNQTSMYLCASSLFGTGRLAGLTYEQYFGPGTRLTVT.

The chain recombines TRBV7-9 with TRBJ2-1; TRBD2 agrees at 9 bases. This CDR3 spans 15 amino acids. The germline V gene has CDR1 SEHNR and CDR2 FQNEAQ (reference sequence). Trimming cost V 6 bases and J 2 bases; bases outside gene matches: 5. CDR3 loop: CASRKTSGAYNEQFF. DNA for the CDR3: TGTGCCAGCAGAAAGACTAGCGGAGCCTACAATGAGCAGTTCTTC.

The rearrangement joins TRBV9 to TRBJ1-1, with D unclear. V was cut by 3 bases and J by 2 bases, with 14 bases left in between. The CDR3 contains 15 residues. CDR1 SGDLS and CDR2 YYNGEE come from the germline V gene. CDR3 DNA: TGTGCCAGCAGCGGCGGAATCGGGGTTAACACTGAAGCTTTCTTT. Translating it yields CASSGGIGVNTEAFF.

J is TRBJ1-1 and V is TRBV19, with TRBD1 as a possible D gene (5 bases). In germline, CDR1 is LNHDA, CDR2 SQIVND (reference sequence). Trimming took off 4 bases at V and 10 bases at J, with 10 bases between the two ends. This CDR3 has 11 residues. The CDR3: CASSTGGVAFF. The CDR3 DNA follows: TGTGCCAGTAGTACGGGAGGGGTAGCTTTCTTT.

The V and J genes are TRBV28 and TRBJ1-1, with 11 nucleotides matching TRBD1. The CDR3 runs to 18 residues. Germline CDR1 and CDR2: MDHEN and SYDVKM. The V segment lost 0 bases and the J segment 4 bases; nucleotides outside the gene matches: 10. This CDR3 reads CASSLWGSSGTGGTEAFF. CDR3 coding DNA: TGTGCCAGCAGTTTATGGGGGAGTTCCGGGACAGGGGGCACTGAAGCTTTCTTT.

V and J are TRBV11-2 and TRBJ1-2; D perhaps matches TRBD1 (6 bases). This CDR3 is built from 15 residues. The germline CDR1 and CDR2 sequences are SGHAT and FQNNGV. V dropped 3 bases and J dropped 6 bases, with 17 bases sitting between them. Here the CDR3 reads CASSFGGQGKDGYTF. The CDR3 region has the DNA TGTGCCAGCAGCTTTGGGGGCCAGGGGAAGGATGGCTACACCTTC.

Comments on this clone: Germline and junction disagree at one end, which may indicate a read error. The chain has TRBV6-5 and TRBJ1-2; the D gene is possibly TRBD1 (5 bases). This CDR3 comprises 14 residues. Germline V lookup: CDR1 MNHEY, CDR2 SVGAGI. CDR3 loop: CATRPPGRFMASAF. The CDR3 bases are TGTGCCACCAGACCCCCGGGACGGTTTATGGCTAGCGCCTTC.

The chain joins TRBV2 to TRBJ2-5, with D hard to call. The V end lost 7 bases, the J end lost 0 bases, and 6 bases lay between the germline ends. In germline, CDR1 is SNHLY, CDR2 FYNNEI. The CDR3 is 12 amino acids. The CDR3 protein is CASMGYQETQYF. The CDR3 region has the DNA TGTGCCAGCATGGGCTACCAAGAGACCCAGTACTTC. Variable domain in full (rest from reference TRBV2 and TRBJ2-5): EPEVTQTPSHQVTQMGQEVILRCVPISNHLYFYWYRQILGQKVEFLVSFYNNEISEKSEIFDDQFSVERPDGSNFTLKIRSTKLEDSAMYFCASMGYQETQYFGPGTRLLVL.